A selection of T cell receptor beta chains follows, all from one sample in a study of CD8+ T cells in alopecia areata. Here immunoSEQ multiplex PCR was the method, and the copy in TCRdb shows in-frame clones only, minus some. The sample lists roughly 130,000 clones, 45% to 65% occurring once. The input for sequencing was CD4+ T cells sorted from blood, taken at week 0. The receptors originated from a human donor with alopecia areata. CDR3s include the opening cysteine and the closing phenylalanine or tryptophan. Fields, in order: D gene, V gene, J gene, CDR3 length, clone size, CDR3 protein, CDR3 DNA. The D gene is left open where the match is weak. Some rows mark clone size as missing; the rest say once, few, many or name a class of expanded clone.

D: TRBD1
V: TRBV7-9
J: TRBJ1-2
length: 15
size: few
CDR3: CASSHGTGLNYGYTF
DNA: TGTGCCAGCAGCCACGGGACAGGGCTAAACTATGGCTACACCTTC

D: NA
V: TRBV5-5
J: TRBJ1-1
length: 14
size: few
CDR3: CASSLGTVNTEAFF
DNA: TGTGCCAGCAGCTTGGGGACAGTGAACACTGAAGCTTTCTTT

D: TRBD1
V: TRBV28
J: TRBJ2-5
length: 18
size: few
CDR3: CASSLFLGQGARGETQYF
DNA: TGTGCCAGCAGTTTATTCTTGGGACAGGGGGCGCGAGGAGAGACCCAGTACTTC

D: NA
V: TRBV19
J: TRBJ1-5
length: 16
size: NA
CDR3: CASSLDVGYSNQPQHF
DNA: TGTGCCAGTAGTCTGGACGTGGGATATAGCAATCAGCCCCAGCATTTT

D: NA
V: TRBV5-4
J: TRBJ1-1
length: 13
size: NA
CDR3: CASSLETGTEAFF
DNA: TGTGCCAGCAGCTTGGAAACTGGGACTGAAGCTTTCTTT

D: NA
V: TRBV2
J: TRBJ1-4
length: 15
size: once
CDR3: CASSALKGEYEKLFF
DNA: TGTGCCAGCAGTGCCCTGAAGGGGGAATATGAAAAACTGTTTTTT

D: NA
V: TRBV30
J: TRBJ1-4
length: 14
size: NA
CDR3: CAWSRGLKDEKLFF
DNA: TGTGCCTGGAGTCGAGGGCTTAAGGATGAAAAACTGTTTTTT

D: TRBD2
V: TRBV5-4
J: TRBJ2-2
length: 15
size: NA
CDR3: CASSYGLVGTGELFF
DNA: TGTGCCAGCAGCTATGGACTAGTGGGGACCGGGGAGCTGTTTTTT

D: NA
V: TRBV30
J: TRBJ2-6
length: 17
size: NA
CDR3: CAWSSPKRLSGANVLTF
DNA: TGTGCCTGGAGTTCGCCCAAAAGGCTCTCTGGGGCCAACGTCCTGACTTTC

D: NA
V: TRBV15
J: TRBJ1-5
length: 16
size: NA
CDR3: CATSLNPGEDNQPQHF
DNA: TGTGCCACCAGCTTAAATCCAGGGGAGGACAATCAGCCCCAGCATTTT

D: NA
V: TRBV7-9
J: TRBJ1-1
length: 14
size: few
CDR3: CASSLSWTGTQAFF
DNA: TGTGCCAGCAGCTTAAGTTGGACCGGGACACAAGCTTTCTTT

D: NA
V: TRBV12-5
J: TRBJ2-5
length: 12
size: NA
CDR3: CASPMGQETQYF
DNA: TGTGCTAGTCCTATGGGCCAAGAGACCCAGTACTTC

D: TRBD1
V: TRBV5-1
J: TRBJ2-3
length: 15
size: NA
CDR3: CASSFGQGSTDTQYF
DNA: TGCGCCAGCAGCTTCGGACAGGGAAGTACAGATACGCAGTATTTT

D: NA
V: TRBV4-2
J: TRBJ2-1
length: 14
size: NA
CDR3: CASTADRTVGEQFF
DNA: TGTGCCAGCACCGCGGACAGAACCGTTGGTGAGCAGTTCTTC

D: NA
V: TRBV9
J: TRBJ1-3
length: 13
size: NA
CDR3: CASSSTVQDTIYF
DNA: TGTGCCAGCAGCTCCACCGTACAGGACACCATATATTTT

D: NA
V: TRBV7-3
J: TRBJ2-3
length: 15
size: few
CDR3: CASSLAPPPTDTQYF
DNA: TGTGCCAGCAGCTTAGCTCCGCCCCCCACAGATACGCAGTATTTT

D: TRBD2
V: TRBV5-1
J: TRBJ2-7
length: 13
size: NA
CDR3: CASSLGREDEQYF
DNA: TGCGCCAGCAGCTTGGGGCGGGAGGACGAGCAGTACTTC

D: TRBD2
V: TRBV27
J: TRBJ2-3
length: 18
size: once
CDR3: CASSGRTSGGATPDTQYF
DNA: TGTGCCAGCAGTGGGCGGACTAGCGGGGGGGCCACGCCAGATACGCAGTATTTT

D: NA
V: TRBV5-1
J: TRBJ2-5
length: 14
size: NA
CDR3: CASSLVTGQETQYF
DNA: TGCGCCAGCAGCCTAGTGACAGGACAAGAGACCCAGTACTTC

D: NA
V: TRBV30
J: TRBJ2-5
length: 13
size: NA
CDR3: CAWSRPVPETQYF
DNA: TGTGCCTGGAGTCGGCCCGTCCCCGAGACCCAGTACTTC

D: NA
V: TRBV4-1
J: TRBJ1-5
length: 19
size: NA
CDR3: CASSQDFRPGRYSNQPQHF
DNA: TGCGCCAGCAGCCAAGATTTCCGGCCGGGGAGATATAGCAATCAGCCCCAGCATTTT

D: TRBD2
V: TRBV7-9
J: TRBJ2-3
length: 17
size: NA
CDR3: CASSPWTSGASTDTQYF
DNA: TGTGCCAGCAGCCCTTGGACTAGCGGGGCCAGCACAGATACGCAGTATTTT

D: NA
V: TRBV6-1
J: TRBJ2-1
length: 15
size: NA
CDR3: CASQRDRISYNEQFF
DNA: TGTGCCAGCCAAAGGGACCGAATCTCCTACAATGAGCAGTTCTTC

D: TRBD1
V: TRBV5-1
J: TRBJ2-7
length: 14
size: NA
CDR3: CASSPGTGMDEQYF
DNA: TGCGCCAGCAGCCCTGGGACAGGTATGGACGAGCAGTACTTC

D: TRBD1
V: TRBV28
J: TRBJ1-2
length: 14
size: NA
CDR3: CASSSGGLTYGYTF
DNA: TGTGCCAGCAGTTCAGGGGGGCTCACCTATGGCTACACCTTC

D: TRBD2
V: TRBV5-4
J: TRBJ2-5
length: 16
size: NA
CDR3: CASSLFGGSLQETQYF
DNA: TGTGCCAGCAGCTTGTTTGGCGGGAGTTTACAAGAGACCCAGTACTTC

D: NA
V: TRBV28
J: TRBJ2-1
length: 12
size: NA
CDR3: CASNVGGDEQFF
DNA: TGTGCCAGCAACGTTGGAGGCGATGAGCAGTTCTTC

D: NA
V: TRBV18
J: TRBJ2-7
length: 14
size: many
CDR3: CASSPWATAYEQYF
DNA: TGTGCCAGCTCACCATGGGCAACGGCCTACGAGCAGTACTTC